A selection of T cell receptor beta chains follows, all from one sample in a study of shared clonotypes between healthy human individuals. This table comes from immunoSEQ multiplex PCR, and its TCRdb copy is limited to in-frame clones, with some not included. The sample holds approximately 2.1 million clones, roughly 93% seen once. The sample was naive CD4+ T cells from PBMCs. Every receptor here comes from a man aged 18-30 years in good health. Some clones in this sample may be carry-over from other donors' samples. Each CDR3 is given without its conserved first and last residue.

j_call v_call cdr3_aa
TRBJ2-1 TRBV7-8 ASSLGTVSYNEQF
TRBJ1-5 TRBV7-8 ASSLVGTGNQPQH
TRBJ2-7 TRBV10-3 AISESDWPSEQY
TRBJ1-2 TRBV14 ASSQDPRVGYGYT
TRBJ2-2 TRBV19 ASTAGGRGELF
TRBJ2-1 TRBV6-5 ASSYFAGSSYNEQF
TRBJ2-6 TRBV5-1 ASSLDFSGANVLT
TRBJ1-2 TRBV7-6 ASSLVPSGQYGYT
TRBJ2-7 TRBV7-6 ASSPVGGLSYEQY
TRBJ1-1 TRBV7-3 ASSLRTGSNTEAF
TRBJ1-1 TRBV19 ASSIVNGRPNTEAF
TRBJ2-2 TRBV9 ASSTQPSSGELF
TRBJ2-7 TRBV6-1 ASTGTSGIYEQY
TRBJ1-1 TRBV14 ASSQGAGRPMKTEAF
TRBJ2-7 TRBV10-3 AISERGVSEQY
TRBJ2-5 TRBV5-4 ASSSLMGIVETQY
TRBJ1-5 TRBV5-5 ASSLLSGGQPQH
TRBJ1-5 TRBV30 AWSWEGGQPQH
TRBJ1-5 TRBV2 ASRGTGGRPQH
TRBJ1-2 TRBV7-9 ASSVIEDRRIVYGYT
TRBJ2-7 TRBV9 ASSAASSYEQY
TRBJ2-2 TRBV11-2 ASSPVGLAGYTGELF
TRBJ2-7 TRBV5-1 ASSPSVTYEQY
TRBJ1-3 TRBV28 ASSFRARVGNTIY
TRBJ1-2 TRBV7-3 ASSPPSGFGYT
TRBJ2-1 TRBV6-5 ASSRLAGALGEQF
TRBJ2-7 TRBV6-4 ASSDRTITFSYEQY
TRBJ1-1 TRBV18 ASSTGRAEAF
TRBJ2-3 TRBV2 ASSWGLAGMSDTQY
TRBJ2-7 TRBV5-1 ASSFRDVSYEQY
TRBJ1-1 TRBV28 ASSAPGLPYQAEAF
TRBJ2-1 TRBV27 ASHNRDRGFNEQF
TRBJ1-1 TRBV7-3 ASSLLGGVYSEAF
TRBJ2-7 TRBV7-9 ASSLTGQRVVYEQY
TRBJ2-2 TRBV7-3 ASSFGTSGSGRELF
TRBJ2-5 TRBV9 ASSVQLAGGQETQY
TRBJ2-5 TRBV7-9 ASSPREGQETQY
TRBJ1-5 TRBV30 AWSPDVGTENQPQH